Below, 29 T cell receptor beta chains from the same sample are listed, as sequenced in a study of T cell responses to AZD1222 COVID-19 vaccine. Profiled with immunoSEQ multiplex PCR; TCRdb holds only in-frame clones, not every one. The table records about 150,000 clones, approximately 90% of them present only once. The sample in question was peripheral blood, obtained 28 days after the second AZD1222 dose. The origin of the receptors is an adult who received the AZD1222 COVID-19 vaccine.

The chain uses TRBV7-9 and TRBJ1-2; 7 bases align to TRBD1. V gave up 7 bases and J gave up 3 bases; unmatched junction bases: 2. CDR1 is SEHNR, CDR2 FQNEAQ, per germline (reference sequence). The CDR3 loop spans 12 amino acids. CDR3 sequence (DNA): TGTGCCAGCACGGGGACAGACTATGGCTACACCTTC. Translating gives CASTGTDYGYTF.

The CDR3 reads CASSPDRGNQPQHF. The CDR3 DNA is TGTGCCAGTAGTCCCGACAGGGGCAATCAGCCCCAGCATTTT. V is TRBV19 and J is TRBJ1-5, with 7 bases that match TRBD1. The V gene end was trimmed by 5 bases and the J gene end by 2 bases; junction bases not matched to a gene: 3. The length of the CDR3 is 14 residues. Looked up from germline, CDR1 is LNHDA and CDR2 is SQIVND (reference sequence).

This clone was counted a single time. The chain uses TRBV10-2 and TRBJ1-1, with D unclear. V was trimmed by 4 bases and J by 1 base, leaving 4 bases between them. Per germline, CDR1 WSHSY and CDR2 SAAADI. CDR3 length: 12 residues. The CDR3 DNA is TGCGCCAGCAGTGTGCGGAACACTGAAGCTTTCTTT. This codes for CASSVRNTEAFF.

The V and J genes are TRBV15 and TRBJ2-5; no clear D. There are 15 residues in the CDR3. The germline gives CDR1 LNHNV, CDR2 YYDKDF (reference sequence). The V end was cut by 0 bases, the J end by 4 bases, with 12 bases between. CDR3 in amino acids: CATSREALDVETQYF. In nucleotides, the CDR3 is TGTGCCACCAGCAGAGAGGCTCTGGATGTAGAGACCCAGTACTTC. Drawing the rest from reference TRBV15 and TRBJ2-5, the complete variable domain is DAMVIQNPRYQVTQFGKPVTLSCSQTLNHNVMYWYQQKSSQAPKLLFHYYDKDFNNEADTPDNFQSRRPNTSFCFLDIRSPGLGDTAMYLCATSREALDVETQYFGPGTRLLVL.

The V gene is TRBV5-1, the J gene TRBJ2-7, with 9 nucleotides matching TRBD1. Germline V gene data show CDR1 as SGHRS and CDR2 as YFSETQ. The CDR3 contains 18 residues. The ends lost 0 bases at V and 4 bases at J; junction bases unmatched: 14. In DNA, the CDR3 is TGCGCCAGCAGCTTGGCCGGGGCTTCCGGGACAGGGCCTTACGAGCAGTACTTC. It encodes CASSLAGASGTGPYEQYF.

This chain joins TRBV19 and TRBJ1-2; TRBD1 is a possible D gene (6 bases). CDR1 is LNHDA and CDR2 is SQIVND in the germline V gene (reference sequence). The CDR3 contains 13 residues. Trimming took off 10 bases at V and 6 bases at J, with 18 bases between the two ends. As DNA, the CDR3 is TGTGCCACACTAGGGGGGGGATTGAATGGCTACACCTTC. Its translation is CATLGGGLNGYTF.

This clone has more than one count but fewer than ten. The rearrangement joins TRBV28 to TRBJ2-2; D uncertain. The CDR3 contains 16 residues. The V and J ends lost 3 bases and 7 bases respectively, with 18 bases between them. Germline V gene data show CDR1 as MDHEN and CDR2 as SYDVKM. DNA of the CDR3: TGTGCCAGCAGTTTCTTTGGTTCCGGCGTTGGCGGGGAGCTGTTTTTT. This translates into CASSFFGSGVGGELFF.

The rearrangement links TRBV7-2 to TRBJ2-3; D is perhaps TRBD2 (5 bases). The CDR3 totals 12 residues. V was pared by 10 bases and J by 6 bases, with 14 bases between. CDR1 and CDR2 from the germline V gene are SGHTA and FQGNSA. Written as DNA, the CDR3 is TGTGCCACCAGTCGGGGTAGGGATACGCAGTATTTT. It is translated as CATSRGRDTQYF. Full variable domain (remainder filled in from reference TRBV7-2 and TRBJ2-3): GAGVSQSPSNKVTEKGKDVELRCDPISGHTALYWYRQSLGQGLEFLIYFQGNSAPDKSGLPSDRFSAERTGGSVSTLTIQRTQQEDSAVYLCATSRGRDTQYFGPGTRLTVL.

The gene calls are TRBV6-5 and TRBJ2-5, with D possibly TRBD1 on 5 matching bases. Germline-derived CDR1 and CDR2 are MNHEY and SVGAGI. This CDR3 spans 14 amino acids. With 6 bases removed from V and 4 bases from J, the gap between germline ends came to 15 bases. The CDR3 DNA reads TGTGCCAGCAGCTATGGGGCAGGGCTAGAGACCCAGTACTTC. This sequence encodes CASSYGAGLETQYF.

The J gene is TRBJ1-5, the V gene TRBV18, with D unresolved. Germline assignment: CDR1 KGHSH and CDR2 LQKENI. The CDR3 has 17 residues. The V and J ends lost 0 bases and 8 bases respectively, with 20 bases between them. Written as DNA, the CDR3 is TGTGCCAGCTCACCACCGGGCGGGGTTAACGGAGGGAAGCCCCAGCATTTT. Protein product: CASSPPGGVNGGKPQHF.

The chain uses TRBV28 and TRBJ1-4; D not resolved. The CDR3 is made up of 12 amino acids. V was shortened by 10 bases and J by 7 bases, with 13 bases between the two germline ends. Looked up from germline, CDR1 is MDHEN and CDR2 is SYDVKM. CDR3 loop: CATQALGEKLFF. CDR3 DNA sequence: TGTGCCACCCAGGCTTTAGGTGAAAAACTGTTTTTT.

The V gene is TRBV5-1, the J gene TRBJ2-3, with 16 bases aligning to TRBD2. This CDR3 has 17 residues. V shed 4 bases and J 1 base; nucleotides not matched to a gene: 3. Per the germline V gene, CDR1 is SGHRS and CDR2 is YFSETQ. CDR3 sequence (DNA): TGCGCCAGCAGCGAGGGGACTAGCGGGAGGGGCACAGATACGCAGTATTTT. This encodes CASSEGTSGRGTDTQYF.

J is TRBJ2-7 and V is TRBV6-2 or TRBV6-3, with a possible D match to TRBD1 (6 bases). The V end lost 4 bases, the J end lost 2 bases, and 18 bases lay between the germline ends. CDR3 length: 16 residues. Germline-derived CDR1 and CDR2 are MNHEY and SVGEGT. CDR3 protein: CASSFNKGDKAYEQYF. The CDR3 DNA reads as TGTGCCAGCAGTTTCAACAAGGGGGATAAGGCCTACGAGCAGTACTTC.

This chain connects TRBV7-8 to TRBJ1-5, with 8 bases aligning to TRBD1. Per the germline V gene, CDR1 is SGHVS and CDR2 is FQNEAQ. Unmatched junction bases numbered 6, after V lost 4 bases and J lost 7 bases. There are 14 residues in the CDR3. The CDR3 is CASSSDRGEQPQHF. The CDR3, as DNA: TGTGCCAGCAGCTCCGACAGGGGAGAACAGCCCCAGCATTTT. The variable domain in full, with the rest retrieved from reference TRBV7-8 and TRBJ1-5, is GAGVSQSPRYKVAKRGQDVALRCDPISGHVSLFWYQQALGQGPEFLTYFQNEAQLDKSGLPSDRFFAERPEGSVSTLKIQRTQQEDSAVYLCASSSDRGEQPQHFGDGTRLSIL.

V and J are TRBV7-9 and TRBJ2-7, with 7 positions matching TRBD1. The germline V gene has CDR1 SEHNR and CDR2 FQNEAQ (reference sequence). The CDR3 is 14 residues long. V lost 8 bases and J lost 2; bases outside the gene matches: 9. This CDR3 reads CASGFGTAAYEQYF. The CDR3 DNA reads as TGTGCCAGCGGGTTTGGGACAGCAGCCTACGAGCAGTACTTC.

The chain is built from TRBV28 and TRBJ2-7, with 10 positions matching TRBD2. Germline lookup yields CDR1 MDHEN and CDR2 SYDVKM. J gave up 0 bases and V 6 bases, and 5 bases lay outside the gene matches. This CDR3 region has 15 residues. CDR3 protein: CASRLAGGFSYEQYF. CDR3 coding DNA: TGTGCCAGCAGGTTAGCGGGAGGCTTCTCCTACGAGCAGTACTTC.

The chain recombines TRBV6-5 with TRBJ1-1, with D unclear. Germline lookup yields CDR1 MNHEY and CDR2 SVGAGI. The CDR3 length is 14 residues. The V gene lost 10 bases and the J gene lost 4 bases, with 19 bases spanning the gap. The CDR3 loop reads CATTAWSRSTEAFF. The CDR3 DNA is TGTGCCACTACCGCGTGGAGCCGAAGCACTGAAGCTTTCTTT.

This clone was counted only a few times. The gene calls are TRBV28 and TRBJ1-6; 9 bases map to TRBD1. V lost 4 bases and J lost 9; bases outside the gene matches: 10. The CDR3 has 16 residues. Germline V gene lookup returns CDR1 MDHEN and CDR2 SYDVKM. CDR3 sequence reads: CASSYSGQGRGSPLHF. The CDR3 nucleotides are TGTGCCAGCAGTTACTCGGGACAGGGCAGGGGTTCACCCCTCCACTTT.

CDR3 sequence (DNA): TGTGCCAGCAGTGATCAATCAGGGGGCCCGAGCGAGCAGTACTTC. Translated: CASSDQSGGPSEQYF. This rearrangement joins TRBV2 to TRBJ2-7; 8 nucleotides line up with TRBD1. The germline V gene encodes CDR1 SNHLY and CDR2 FYNNEI. CDR3 size: 15 residues. The junction had 10 bases not matched to a gene; V was cut back by 3 bases and J by 6 bases.

The gene calls are TRBV19 and TRBJ2-2; 8 bases line up with TRBD1. The trim removed 10 bases at V and 1 base at J, leaving 17 bases unmatched. CDR3 length: 18 residues. Germline V lookup: CDR1 LNHDA, CDR2 SQIVND (reference sequence). CDR3 coding DNA: TGTGCCACCGAGACCGGCCAGAGGACAGGGTTGAACACCGGGGAGCTGTTTTTT. Protein: CATETGQRTGLNTGELFF.

The V gene is TRBV30, the J gene TRBJ1-5; D is uncertain. CDR1 and CDR2 from the germline V gene are GTSNPN and SVGIG (reference sequence). The CDR3 loop spans 13 amino acids. V was cut by 2 bases and J by 4 bases, with 9 bases left in between. DNA for the CDR3: TGTGCCTGGAGTTCCGGCCCGAATCAGCCCCAGCATTTT. It translates to CAWSSGPNQPQHF.

V is TRBV28 and J is TRBJ2-3, with TRBD2 matching over 7 bases. This CDR3 is built from 15 residues. Unmatched junction bases numbered 5, after V lost 2 bases and J lost 3 bases. Germline CDR1 and CDR2: MDHEN and SYDVKM. CDR3 sequence (DNA): TGTGCCAGCAGTTTAGGGGCACTAGCGACAGATACGCAGTATTTT. Residues: CASSLGALATDTQYF.

The genes are TRBV7-9 and TRBJ1-1; D is unresolved. The V end lost 5 bases, the J end lost 2 bases, and 12 bases lay between the germline ends. Germline V CDR1 and CDR2: SEHNR, FQNEAQ (reference sequence). This CDR3 is 14 amino acids long. The DNA for the CDR3 is TGTGCCAGCAGCCCCAATCTTATTAACACTGAAGCTTTCTTT. Its protein is CASSPNLINTEAFF.

This clone was counted a single time. V and J are TRBV28 and TRBJ1-2, with D perhaps matching TRBD1 (5 bases). Germline values: CDR1 MDHEN, CDR2 SYDVKM. Trimming took off 2 bases at V and 3 bases at J, with 10 bases between the two ends. The CDR3 contains 14 residues. The CDR3 coding sequence is TGTGCCAGCAGTTTACAGGGAGAAGACTATGGCTACACCTTC. Amino acid sequence: CASSLQGEDYGYTF.

This clone was counted once. The CDR3 bases are TGTGCCTGGAGTGTGCCCTTGGGCAATCAGCCCCAGCATTTT. Amino acid sequence: CAWSVPLGNQPQHF. This rearrangement joins TRBV30 to TRBJ1-5, with D hard to call. Trimming took off 0 bases at V and 2 bases at J, with 8 bases between the two ends. CDR1 and CDR2 (germline): GTSNPN, SVGIG (reference sequence). The CDR3 spans 14 residues.

The rearrangement joins TRBV2 to TRBJ1-1; TRBD1 might be the D (5 bases). Germline values: CDR1 SNHLY, CDR2 FYNNEI. This CDR3 is 16 amino acids long. V was pared by 0 bases and J by 0 bases, with 11 bases between. CDR3 sequence reads: CASSEAWGVMNTEAFF. The DNA for the CDR3 is TGTGCCAGCAGTGAAGCTTGGGGGGTAATGAACACTGAAGCTTTCTTT.

The chain couples TRBV10-3 to TRBJ1-3, with a weak D call TRBD1 (6 bases). The CDR3 extends over 12 amino acids. Trimming removed 6 bases from V and 3 bases from J, with 6 bases in between. From germline, CDR1 is ENHRY and CDR2 SYGVKD. CDR3 in DNA: TGTGCCATCAGGACAGGTGGAAACACCATATATTTT. This translates into CAIRTGGNTIYF.

V and J are TRBV11-2 and TRBJ1-1, with a weak D call TRBD1 (6 bases). V lost 2 bases and J lost 9, with 13 bases in between. Per the germline V gene, CDR1 is SGHAT and CDR2 is FQNNGV. There are 13 residues in the CDR3. DNA for the CDR3: TGTGCCAGCAGCTTATCTAGGGGGGACCAAGCTTTCTTT. As protein: CASSLSRGDQAFF.

This CDR3 is CATAGRYQPQHF. CDR3 sequence (DNA): TGCGCCACAGCAGGGAGGTACCAGCCCCAGCATTTT. The chain employs TRBV5-1 and TRBJ1-5; possible D gene TRBD1, 5 bases. Germline loops: CDR1 SGHRS, CDR2 YFSETQ. The length of the CDR3 is 12 residues. V lost 9 bases to trimming and J lost 7 bases, with 14 bases between them.